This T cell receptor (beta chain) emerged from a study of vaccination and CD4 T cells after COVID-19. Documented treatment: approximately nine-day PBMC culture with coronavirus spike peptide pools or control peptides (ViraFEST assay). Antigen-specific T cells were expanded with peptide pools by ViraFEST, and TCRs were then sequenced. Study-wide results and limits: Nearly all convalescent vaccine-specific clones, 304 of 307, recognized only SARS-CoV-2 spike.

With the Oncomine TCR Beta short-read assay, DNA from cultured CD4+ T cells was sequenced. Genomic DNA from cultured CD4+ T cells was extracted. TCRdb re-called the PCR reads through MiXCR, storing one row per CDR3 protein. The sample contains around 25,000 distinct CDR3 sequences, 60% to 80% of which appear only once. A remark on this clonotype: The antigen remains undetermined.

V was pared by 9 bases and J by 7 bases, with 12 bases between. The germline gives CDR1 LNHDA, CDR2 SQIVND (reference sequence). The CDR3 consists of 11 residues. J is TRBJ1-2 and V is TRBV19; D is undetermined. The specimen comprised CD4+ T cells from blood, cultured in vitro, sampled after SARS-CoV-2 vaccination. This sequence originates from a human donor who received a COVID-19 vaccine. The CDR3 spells CASLGGGGYTF. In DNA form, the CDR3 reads TGTGCCAGCCTTGGAGGTGGTGGCTACACCTTC.